The entry that follows covers one T cell receptor (beta chain) sequence. The sample comes from a study of cytomegalovirus exposure and HLA in healthy donors. Deletions cut 2 bases from V and 4 bases from J, with 6 bases between. This CDR3 region has 13 residues. CDR1 is SNHLY and CDR2 is FYNNEI in the germline V gene. Primers included in the PCR were 60 Vbeta and 13 Jbeta primers. The assay was immunoSEQ multiplex PCR, and TCRdb's table has in-frame clones only and misses some. This sample has 130,000 to 150,000 clones, with 73% found just once. This rearrangement joins TRBV2 to TRBJ2-1; D not certain. This sequence was found in a human donor in good health. The source material was PBMCs. CDR3 nucleotides: TGTGCCAGCAGTGAATTGAGATACAATGAGCAGTTCTTC. Its translation: CASSELRYNEQFF.